Below are 25 T cell receptor beta chains sequenced from a single sample in a study of stem cell transplantation in POMP-related autoinflammatory disease. Data came from immunoSEQ multiplex PCR; TCRdb stores just in-frame clones and leaves some out. The sample includes approximately 2,200 clones, 80% to 90% seen only once; the top ten take less than 3%. This specimen consisted of Tregs from PBMCs, obtained after stem cell transplantation. These receptors were taken from a human patient with POMP-related autoinflammation and immune dysregulation (PRAID). The T cells may come from the graft donor.

The rearrangement joins TRBV7-2 to TRBJ2-4, with TRBD1 identical over 8 bases. The ends lost 4 bases at V and 8 bases at J; junction bases unmatched: 10. Germline V gene data show CDR1 as SGHTA and CDR2 as FQGNSA. The CDR3 contains 15 residues. The CDR3: CASSSGNRGIDIQYF. CDR3 sequence (DNA): TGTGCCAGCAGCTCTGGTAACAGGGGGATAGACATTCAGTACTTC.

The chain carries TRBV6-5 and TRBJ2-5; D ambiguous. CDR1 MNHEY and CDR2 SVGAGI come from the germline V gene. CDR3 length: 10 amino acids. V was trimmed by 2 bases and J by 5 bases, leaving 0 bases between them. CDR3 loop: CASSYETQYF. The CDR3, as DNA: TGTGCCAGCAGTTACGAGACCCAGTACTTC.

The J gene is TRBJ2-1, the V gene TRBV7-9; TRBD1 might be the D (5 bases). The CDR3 is 17 residues long. Germline-derived CDR1 and CDR2 are SEHNR and FQNEAQ (reference sequence). V lost 0 bases and J lost 1, with 13 bases in between. This chain's CDR3 is CASSLAQGVPSYNEQFF. DNA of the CDR3: TGTGCCAGCAGCTTAGCGCAAGGGGTCCCTTCCTACAATGAGCAGTTCTTC.

The chain's CDR3 is CAWSRGYTEAFF. The CDR3 DNA follows: TGTGCCTGGAGTAGGGGTTACACTGAAGCTTTCTTT. V gene TRBV30 combines with J gene TRBJ1-1; the D gene is possibly TRBD1 (5 bases). Germline V lookup: CDR1 GTSNPN, CDR2 SVGIG (reference sequence). V was shortened by 2 bases and J by 3 bases, with 7 bases between the two germline ends. This CDR3 comprises 12 residues.

The CDR3 spells CASSEGIYEQYF. The DNA of the CDR3 is TGTGCCAGCTCAGAGGGTATTTACGAGCAGTACTTC. This chain uses TRBV18 with TRBJ2-7; the D gene is possibly TRBD2 (5 bases). V lost 5 bases to trimming and J lost 4 bases, with 9 bases between them. Germline values: CDR1 KGHSH, CDR2 LQKENI. This CDR3 is 12 amino acids long.

The J gene is TRBJ2-3, the V gene TRBV10-3; TRBD2 matches 8 bases. Germline V CDR1 and CDR2: ENHRY, SYGVKD. The CDR3 length is 17 residues. V was clipped by 5 bases and J by 5 bases; unmatched bases: 15. The CDR3 sequence is CAISPGRGRASEDTQYF. The CDR3 DNA follows: TGTGCCATCAGTCCCGGGAGGGGGAGGGCCAGTGAAGATACGCAGTATTTT.

The sample holds a few counts of this clone. The chain couples TRBV2 to TRBJ2-7, with D possibly being TRBD2 (5 bases). The CDR3 length is 18 residues. Trimming pared 4 bases from V and 4 bases from J, leaving 26 bases between. Germline lookup yields CDR1 SNHLY and CDR2 FYNNEI. CDR3 sequence: CASSGRWAGEASSYEQYV. DNA for the CDR3: TGTGCCAGCAGTGGGAGGTGGGCAGGAGAAGCGTCGTCGTACGAGCAGTACGTC.

The J gene is TRBJ1-6, the V gene TRBV7-2, with a tentative D call TRBD1 (5 bases). CDR1 SGHTA and CDR2 FQGNSA come from the germline V gene. The V end lost 4 bases, the J end lost 8 bases, and 15 bases lay between the germline ends. The CDR3 contains 15 residues. CDR3 loop: CASSSQRGRYSPLHF. The CDR3 region has the DNA TGTGCCAGCAGCTCCCAGAGGGGCCGCTATTCACCCCTCCACTTT. The full variable domain, with the rest looked up from reference TRBV7-2 and TRBJ1-6, is GAGVSQSPSNKVTEKGKDVELRCDPISGHTALYWYRQSLGQGLEFLIYFQGNSAPDKSGLPSDRFSAERTGGSVSTLTIQRTQQEDSAVYLCASSSQRGRYSPLHFGNGTRLTVT.

This clone was found once. The chain has TRBV5-1 and TRBJ2-3, with TRBD2 as a possible D gene (5 bases). Germline V gene sequence: CDR1 SGHRS, CDR2 YFSETQ. This CDR3 has 15 amino acids. V lost 1 base and J 4 bases, leaving 13 bases between the germline ends. CDR3 loop: CASSLLDWESDTQYF. The CDR3 DNA reads TGCGCCAGCAGCTTGCTTGACTGGGAGTCAGATACGCAGTATTTT.

The chain uses TRBV10-1 and TRBJ2-3; no definite D call. The CDR3 length is 12 residues. CDR1 and CDR2 (germline): WNHNN, SYGVQD (reference sequence). The V and J ends lost 5 bases and 7 bases respectively, with 10 bases between them. In nucleotides, the CDR3 is TGCGCCAGCAGTCCACGAGGAAATACGCAGTATTTT. Translated: CASSPRGNTQYF.

The chain links TRBV19 to TRBJ1-5; no clear D. This CDR3 is 12 amino acids long. Trimming stripped 5 bases from V and 4 bases from J, with 6 bases between. Germline V lookup: CDR1 LNHDA, CDR2 SQIVND (reference sequence). The CDR3 nucleotides are TGTGCCAGTAGTTCGGAAAATCAGCCCCAGCATTTT. Encoded protein: CASSSENQPQHF.

This chain joins TRBV19 and TRBJ1-2, with 7 bases lining up with TRBD1. With 5 bases clipped from V and 4 bases from J, the junction kept 19 bases outside the gene matches. Per the germline V gene, CDR1 is LNHDA and CDR2 is SQIVND (reference sequence). The length of the CDR3 is 18 residues. Written as DNA, the CDR3 is TGTGCCAGTAGTGTCTCGGTTGAGACAGGGCTTTATGGCTATGGCTACACCTTC. Protein product: CASSVSVETGLYGYGYTF.

The chain links TRBV2 to TRBJ2-1; D perhaps matches TRBD2 (6 bases). Trimming pared 6 bases from V and 4 bases from J, leaving 10 bases between. Germline lookup yields CDR1 SNHLY and CDR2 FYNNEI. CDR3 length: 13 residues. CDR3 region: CASSRELYNEQFF. The CDR3 DNA sequence: TGTGCCAGCAGCCGGGAGTTGTACAATGAGCAGTTCTTC.

The DNA for the CDR3 is TGTGCCAGCAATTGGTGGACTACTAAAAACACTGAAGCTTTCTTT. Translated: CASNWWTTKNTEAFF. The V and J genes are TRBV7-9 and TRBJ1-1; D gene unclear. The CDR3 is 15 amino acids. The germline V gene encodes CDR1 SEHNR and CDR2 FQNEAQ (reference sequence). V was trimmed by 7 bases and J by 2 bases, leaving 17 bases between them.

CDR3 DNA: TGTGCCAGCAGTCCGACTATGGAAAAACTGTTTTTT. Translation gives CASSPTMEKLFF. The chain employs TRBV7-9 and TRBJ1-4; D is undetermined. The CDR3 runs to 12 residues. Germline CDR1 is SEHNR and CDR2 is FQNEAQ (reference sequence). Trimming removed 6 bases from V and 8 bases from J, with 10 bases in between.

V gene TRBV7-9 combines with J gene TRBJ1-1, with D possibly TRBD1 on 5 matching bases. Germline V gene sequence: CDR1 SEHNR, CDR2 FQNEAQ (reference sequence). This CDR3 is 16 amino acids long. V was shortened by 2 bases and J by 2 bases, with 15 bases between the two germline ends. Written as DNA, the CDR3 is TGTGCCAGCAGCTTACGAACCGGGGGGTATAACACTGAAGCTTTCTTT. The encoded protein is CASSLRTGGYNTEAFF.

This chain joins TRBV21-1 and TRBJ1-5. TRBV21-1 corresponds to a pseudogene. The CDR3 covers 18 residues. CDR3 sequence: CAILKLTRQGGSNQPQHF. In DNA form, the CDR3 reads TGTGCCATCCTAAAGCTCACTCGACAGGGAGGGAGCAATCAGCCCCAGCATTTT.

The chain couples TRBV5-4 to TRBJ1-2; D gene ambiguous. This CDR3 is built from 13 residues. Germline loops: CDR1 SGHNT, CDR2 YYREEE (reference sequence). V was cut by 2 bases and J by 3 bases, with 8 bases left in between. CDR3 in amino acids: CASSFGQHYGYTF. The CDR3, as DNA: TGTGCCAGCAGCTTCGGTCAGCACTATGGCTACACCTTC.

V is TRBV30 and J is TRBJ1-2; D remains unclear. V gave up 3 bases and J gave up 7 bases, with 12 bases separating them. The germline gives CDR1 GTSNPN, CDR2 SVGIG (reference sequence). The CDR3 runs 12 residues. The CDR3 sequence: CAWRVRAGGYTF. CDR3 coding DNA: TGTGCCTGGAGGGTTCGGGCTGGTGGCTACACCTTC.

The chain recombines TRBV6-2 or TRBV6-3 with TRBJ1-5, with TRBD1 matching 7 bases. CDR1 MNHEY and CDR2 SVGEGT come from the germline V gene. V lost 5 bases to trimming and J lost 3 bases; unmatched junction nucleotides: 13. CDR3 length: 17 amino acids. Here the CDR3 reads CASSTYRGSNHNQPQHF. The CDR3 region has the DNA TGTGCCAGCAGTACATACAGGGGCAGTAACCACAATCAGCCCCAGCATTTT.

The chain recombines TRBV4-1 with TRBJ1-4; D gene uncertain. Trimming removed 6 bases from V and 8 bases from J, with 16 bases in between. Germline V gene lookup returns CDR1 MGHRA and CDR2 YSYEKL. The CDR3 length is 14 residues. The CDR3 protein is CASSLQRRGEKLFF. DNA of the CDR3: TGCGCCAGCAGTCTGCAGAGGCGCGGGGAAAAACTGTTTTTT.

The chain links TRBV5-1 to TRBJ1-1, with 8 bases fitting TRBD1. V lost 4 bases to trimming and J lost 0 bases; unmatched junction nucleotides: 11. The CDR3 is 17 amino acids. The germline V gene encodes CDR1 SGHRS and CDR2 YFSETQ. CDR3 sequence (DNA): TGCGCCAGCAGCCCCGGGGGGACAGGTACTATGAACACTGAAGCTTTCTTT. Protein product: CASSPGGTGTMNTEAFF.

J is TRBJ2-2 and V is TRBV9; weak D call: TRBD2 (5 bases). CDR1 is SGDLS and CDR2 is YYNGEE in the germline V gene. Deletions cut 0 bases from V and 9 bases from J, with 12 bases between. This CDR3 has 14 residues. CDR3 in amino acids: CASSVGGEQRELFF. CDR3 nucleotides: TGTGCCAGCAGCGTAGGGGGAGAGCAGCGGGAGCTGTTTTTT.

The chain joins TRBV28 to TRBJ1-5; D may be TRBD1 (6 bases). V gave up 4 bases and J gave up 0 bases, with 13 bases separating them. The germline V gene has CDR1 MDHEN and CDR2 SYDVKM. The CDR3 spans 16 residues. The CDR3 region is CASSSTGADSNQPQHF. The CDR3 DNA reads as TGTGCCAGCAGTTCTACGGGGGCGGATAGCAATCAGCCCCAGCATTTT.

This clone came up once. The chain carries TRBV2 and TRBJ1-2; 7 positions agree with TRBD1. CDR1 and CDR2 from the germline V gene are SNHLY and FYNNEI. The V gene end was trimmed by 5 bases and the J gene end by 4 bases; junction bases not matched to a gene: 1. The CDR3 runs 12 residues. The CDR3 protein is CASSWDSYGYTF. In DNA, the CDR3 is TGTGCCAGCAGTTGGGACAGCTATGGCTACACCTTC.